In this sample, the clone carrying this TCR beta chain turned up many times. No antigen is known for it. The read stops 3 residues short of the end of the CDR3; the missing end is completed from the germline J gene. This specimen comes from a study of T cell clonality in common variable immunodeficiency. Study-wide findings and caveats: Compared with healthy controls, CVID subjects showed increased TCRbeta clonality, mostly in about a third. Fewer TCRbeta clones were shared among CVID subjects than controls.

CDR3 length: 15 amino acids. The germline V gene encodes CDR1 MNHEY and CDR2 SMNVEV (reference sequence). V lost 0 bases, J lost 6 bases, and 9 bases lay in between. CVID and control samples used equivalent genomic DNA input. Using immunoSEQ multiplex PCR, the repertoire was profiled, and TCRdb retains in-frame clones only, with some absent. The specimen has about 60,000 clones, none found just once. The chain employs TRBV27 and TRBJ1-6; a weak D match, TRBD1 (5 bases). The sample consisted of peripheral blood mononuclear cells. This receptor was identified in a person aged 18-70 years in good health. CDR3 residues: CASSLSEQGNSPLHF. The CDR3 bases that were read are TGTGCCAGCAGTTTATCGGAGCAGGGTAATTCACCC.